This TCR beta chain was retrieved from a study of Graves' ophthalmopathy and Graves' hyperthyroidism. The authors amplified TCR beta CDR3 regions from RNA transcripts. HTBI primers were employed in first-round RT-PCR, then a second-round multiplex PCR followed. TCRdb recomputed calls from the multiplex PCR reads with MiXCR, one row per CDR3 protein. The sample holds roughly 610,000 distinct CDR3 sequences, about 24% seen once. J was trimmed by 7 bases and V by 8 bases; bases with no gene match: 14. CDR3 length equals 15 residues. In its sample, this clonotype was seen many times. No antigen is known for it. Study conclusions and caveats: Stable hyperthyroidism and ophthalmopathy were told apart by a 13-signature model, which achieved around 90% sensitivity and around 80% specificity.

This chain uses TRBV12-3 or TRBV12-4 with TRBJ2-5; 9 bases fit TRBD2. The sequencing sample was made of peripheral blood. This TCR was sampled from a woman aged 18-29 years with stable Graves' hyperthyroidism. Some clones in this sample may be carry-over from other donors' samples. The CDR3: CASGTSGGSPGTQYF. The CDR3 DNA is TGTGCCAGCGGGACGAGCGGGGGGTCCCCAGGGACCCAGTACTTC.